This TCR beta chain was captured by sequencing in a study of metastatic and nonmetastatic thyroid tumors. Whole-study context: Comparison of repertoires was carried out across blood and tumor or nodule tissue from malignant and benign thyroid patients.

Among the patients, none had received any treatment before thyroid surgery. Findings of the study overall: When malignant thyroid tumors were compared with benign nodules, TCR beta diversity was reportedly significantly higher in the malignant tumors. This held in both blood and tumor samples.

In the original processing: A distant-metastasis classifier for papillary thyroid cancer was built using CDR3 differences across clinicopathological groups. With MiXCR, TCRdb called clones anew from the PCR reads. The V and J calls here are based on TCRdb, not the publication. The table has some 31,000 clones, roughly 6.8% seen once. Between the trimmed V and J ends, which lost 5 bases and 5 bases, there was a span of 7 bases. The CDR3 sequence is 12 residues long. Germline lookup yields CDR1 SGHTA and CDR2 FQGNSA. This clone was recorded at least ten times. Its antigen remains unknown. What was sequenced was blood. The receptor comes from a female donor with papillary thyroid cancer or a benign thyroid nodule (not recorded which). Some clones in this sample may be carry-over from other donors' samples. The chain has TRBV7-2 and TRBJ1-5; a weak D match, TRBD1 (6 bases). CDR3 nucleotide sequence: TGTGCCAGCAGCAACAGGGATCAGCCCCAGCATTTT. Residues: CASSNRDQPQHF.